Listed below are T cell receptor beta chains from one sample, sequenced in a study of OX40 agonist ivuxolimab in advanced cancers. This table comes from immunoSEQ multiplex PCR, and its TCRdb copy is limited to in-frame clones, with some not included. The sample carries some 83,000 clones, 86% recorded once. Sequenced material: CD4+ or CD8+ T cells sorted from blood, taken in a trial of the OX40 agonist ivuxolimab. These receptors all come from an adult with an advanced solid tumor such as melanoma, head and neck, liver or kidney cancer. Both conserved end residues are part of each CDR3. A D gene is named only where the DNA matches it firmly. Clone size, where shown, is once, few, many, or a class for clones that have expanded.

J gene: TRBJ1-3; clone size: NA; V gene: TRBV6-5; D gene: NA; CDR3 protein: CASSYSLFSGNTIYF; CDR3 DNA: TGTGCCAGCAGTTACTCGCTGTTCTCTGGAAACACCATATATTTT
J gene: TRBJ2-5; clone size: NA; V gene: TRBV5-4; D gene: TRBD2; CDR3 protein: CASSLEAGLAGVQETQYF; CDR3 DNA: TGTGCCAGCAGCTTGGAAGCGGGCCTAGCGGGGGTACAAGAGACCCAGTACTTC
J gene: TRBJ2-2; clone size: NA; V gene: TRBV14; D gene: TRBD1; CDR3 protein: CASSQVYRGGELFF; CDR3 DNA: TGTGCCAGCAGCCAAGTTTACAGGGGCGGGGAGCTGTTTTTT
J gene: TRBJ2-3; clone size: NA; V gene: TRBV27; D gene: TRBD1; CDR3 protein: CASSSGTESTDTQYF; CDR3 DNA: TGTGCCAGCAGTTCTGGGACAGAGAGCACAGATACGCAGTATTTT
J gene: TRBJ1-4; clone size: NA; V gene: TRBV4-3; D gene: NA; CDR3 protein: CASSQGGDGFNEKLFF; CDR3 DNA: TGCGCCAGCAGCCAAGGCGGGGACGGATTTAATGAAAAACTGTTTTTT
J gene: TRBJ2-7; clone size: NA; V gene: TRBV7-2; D gene: TRBD1; CDR3 protein: CASSRLGQGVSYEQYF; CDR3 DNA: TGTGCCAGCAGCCGCCTGGGACAGGGGGTTTCCTACGAGCAGTACTTC
J gene: TRBJ1-1; clone size: few; V gene: TRBV4-3; D gene: NA; CDR3 protein: CASSQGVGRSNTEAFF; CDR3 DNA: TGCGCCAGCAGCCAAGGCGTGGGGCGTTCGAACACTGAAGCTTTCTTT
J gene: TRBJ1-2; clone size: NA; V gene: TRBV6-5; D gene: TRBD1; CDR3 protein: CASSYGTGRRYGYTF; CDR3 DNA: TGTGCCAGCAGTTACGGGACAGGACGCCGGTATGGCTACACCTTC
J gene: TRBJ2-1; clone size: NA; V gene: TRBV7-9; D gene: TRBD2; CDR3 protein: CASSLGGGSGSGNEQFF; CDR3 DNA: TGTGCCAGCAGCTTAGGGGGTGGAAGCGGGAGTGGCAATGAGCAGTTCTTC
J gene: TRBJ2-3; clone size: NA; V gene: TRBV9; D gene: TRBD2; CDR3 protein: CASSVGAGGPLTDTQYF; CDR3 DNA: TGTGCCAGCAGCGTGGGGGCGGGAGGGCCCCTAACAGATACGCAGTATTTT
J gene: TRBJ2-7; clone size: few; V gene: TRBV2; D gene: NA; CDR3 protein: CASSEYEQYF; CDR3 DNA: TGTGCCAGCAGTGAGTACGAGCAGTACTTC
J gene: TRBJ2-7; clone size: NA; V gene: TRBV4-1; D gene: TRBD2; CDR3 protein: CASSQVSSGGSYEQYF; CDR3 DNA: TGCGCCAGCAGCCAAGTATCGAGCGGGGGTTCCTACGAGCAGTACTTC
J gene: TRBJ2-7; clone size: NA; V gene: TRBV4-1; D gene: TRBD1; CDR3 protein: CASSQERGDRGYAQYF; CDR3 DNA: TGCGCCAGCAGCCAAGAAAGAGGCGACAGGGGGTACGCGCAGTACTTC
J gene: TRBJ1-1; clone size: NA; V gene: TRBV9; D gene: NA; CDR3 protein: CASSVEGSVVSEAFF; CDR3 DNA: TGTGCCAGCAGCGTAGAGGGCAGTGTCGTATCTGAAGCTTTCTTT
J gene: TRBJ1-4; clone size: NA; V gene: TRBV29-1; D gene: NA; CDR3 protein: CSVYGTPEGEKLFF; CDR3 DNA: TGCAGCGTCTACGGGACTCCGGAAGGTGAAAAACTGTTTTTT
J gene: TRBJ2-1; clone size: NA; V gene: TRBV5-1; D gene: NA; CDR3 protein: CASSHGDGYEQFF; CDR3 DNA: TGCGCCAGCAGCCACGGGGACGGCTATGAGCAGTTCTTC
J gene: TRBJ1-2; clone size: NA; V gene: TRBV15; D gene: NA; CDR3 protein: CATSRPTYLGNYGYTF; CDR3 DNA: TGTGCCACCAGCAGGCCGACATACTTAGGGAACTATGGCTACACCTTC